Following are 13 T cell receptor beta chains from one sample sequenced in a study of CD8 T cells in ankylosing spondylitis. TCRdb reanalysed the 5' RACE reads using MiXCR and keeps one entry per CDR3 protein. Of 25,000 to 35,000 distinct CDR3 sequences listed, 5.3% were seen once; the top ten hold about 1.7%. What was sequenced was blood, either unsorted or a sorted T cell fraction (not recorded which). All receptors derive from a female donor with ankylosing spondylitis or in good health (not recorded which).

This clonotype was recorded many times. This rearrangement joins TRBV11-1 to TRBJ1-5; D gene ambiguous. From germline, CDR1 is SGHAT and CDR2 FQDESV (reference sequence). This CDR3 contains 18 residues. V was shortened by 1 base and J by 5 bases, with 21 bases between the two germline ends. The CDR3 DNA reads TGTGCCAGCAGCTTAGACACCCCGAGGAGGGATCGGGATCAGCCCCAGCATTTT. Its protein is CASSLDTPRRDRDQPQHF.

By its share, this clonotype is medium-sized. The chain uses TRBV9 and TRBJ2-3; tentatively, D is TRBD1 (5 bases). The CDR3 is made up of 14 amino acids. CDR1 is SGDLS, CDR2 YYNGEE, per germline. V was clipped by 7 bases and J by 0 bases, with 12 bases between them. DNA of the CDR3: TGTGCCAGCCGAAGGGCAGGGAGCACAGATACGCAGTATTTT. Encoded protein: CASRRAGSTDTQYF.

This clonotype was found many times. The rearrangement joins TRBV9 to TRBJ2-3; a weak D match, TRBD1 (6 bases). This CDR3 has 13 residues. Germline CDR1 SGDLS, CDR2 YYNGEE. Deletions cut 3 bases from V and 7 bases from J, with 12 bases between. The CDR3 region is CASSGSQGNTQYF. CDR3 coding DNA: TGTGCCAGCAGCGGATCACAGGGAAATACGCAGTATTTT.

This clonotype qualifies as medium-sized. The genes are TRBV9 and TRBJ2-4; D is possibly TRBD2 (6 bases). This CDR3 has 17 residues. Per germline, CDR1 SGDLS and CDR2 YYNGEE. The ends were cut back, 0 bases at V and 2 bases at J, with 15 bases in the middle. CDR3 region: CASSVGSSGSSKNIQYF. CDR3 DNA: TGTGCCAGCAGCGTAGGTTCGAGCGGGTCGTCCAAAAACATTCAGTACTTC.

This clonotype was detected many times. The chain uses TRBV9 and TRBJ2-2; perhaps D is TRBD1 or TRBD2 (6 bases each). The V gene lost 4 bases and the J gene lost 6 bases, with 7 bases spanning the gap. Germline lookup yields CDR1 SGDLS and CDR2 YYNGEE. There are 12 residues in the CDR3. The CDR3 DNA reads TGTGCCAGCAGCAGGGGGGCCGGGGAGCTGTTTTTT. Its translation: CASSRGAGELFF.

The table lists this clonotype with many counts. CDR3 in amino acids: CASSAGLAGAFYEQYF. In DNA form, the CDR3 reads TGTGCCAGCAGTGCCGGACTAGCGGGAGCATTCTACGAGCAGTACTTC. The chain employs TRBV9 and TRBJ2-7; TRBD2 matches 13 bases. V shed 5 bases and J 3 bases; nucleotides not matched to a gene: 8. Germline lookup yields CDR1 SGDLS and CDR2 YYNGEE. The CDR3 totals 16 residues. The whole variable domain, filled in from reference TRBV9 and TRBJ2-7, reads DSGVTQTPKHLITATGQRVTLRCSPRSGDLSVYWYQQSLDQGLQFLIQYYNGEERAKGNILERFSAQQFPDLHSELNLSSLELGDSALYFCASSAGLAGAFYEQYFGPGTRLTVT.

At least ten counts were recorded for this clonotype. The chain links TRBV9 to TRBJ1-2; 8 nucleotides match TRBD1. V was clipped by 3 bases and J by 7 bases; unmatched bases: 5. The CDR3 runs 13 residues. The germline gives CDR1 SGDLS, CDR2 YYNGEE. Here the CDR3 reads CASSADRGRGYTF. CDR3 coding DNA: TGTGCCAGCAGCGCCGACAGGGGACGTGGCTACACCTTC. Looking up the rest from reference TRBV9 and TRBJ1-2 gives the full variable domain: DSGVTQTPKHLITATGQRVTLRCSPRSGDLSVYWYQQSLDQGLQFLIQYYNGEERAKGNILERFSAQQFPDLHSELNLSSLELGDSALYFCASSADRGRGYTFGSGTRLTVV.

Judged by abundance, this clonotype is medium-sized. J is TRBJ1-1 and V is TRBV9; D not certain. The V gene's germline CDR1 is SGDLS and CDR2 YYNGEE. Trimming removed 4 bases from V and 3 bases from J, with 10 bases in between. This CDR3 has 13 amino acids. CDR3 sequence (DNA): TGTGCCAGCAGCCCGACACTTTACACTGAAGCTTTCTTT. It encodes CASSPTLYTEAFF.

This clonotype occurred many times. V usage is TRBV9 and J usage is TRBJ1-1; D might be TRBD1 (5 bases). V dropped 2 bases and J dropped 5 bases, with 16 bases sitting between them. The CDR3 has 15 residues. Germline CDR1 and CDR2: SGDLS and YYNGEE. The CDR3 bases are TGTGCCAGCAGCGTCGACAGCAAAAGAGGGACTGAAGCTTTCTTT. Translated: CASSVDSKRGTEAFF.

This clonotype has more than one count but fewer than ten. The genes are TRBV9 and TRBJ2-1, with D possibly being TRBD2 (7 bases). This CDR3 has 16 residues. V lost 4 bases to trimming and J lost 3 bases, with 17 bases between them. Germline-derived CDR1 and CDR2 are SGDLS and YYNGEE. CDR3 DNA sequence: TGTGCCAGCAGCCCCGGGGCGCGGGGGCACTACAATGAGCAGTTCTTC. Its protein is CASSPGARGHYNEQFF.

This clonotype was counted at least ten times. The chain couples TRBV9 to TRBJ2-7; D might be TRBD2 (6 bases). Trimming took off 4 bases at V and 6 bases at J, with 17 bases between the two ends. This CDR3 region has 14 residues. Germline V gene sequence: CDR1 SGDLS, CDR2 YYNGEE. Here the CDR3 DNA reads TGTGCCAGCAGCCAAGGGACGGAGGGAAGCGAGCAGTACTTC. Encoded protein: CASSQGTEGSEQYF. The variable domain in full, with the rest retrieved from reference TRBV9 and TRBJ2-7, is DSGVTQTPKHLITATGQRVTLRCSPRSGDLSVYWYQQSLDQGLQFLIQYYNGEERAKGNILERFSAQQFPDLHSELNLSSLELGDSALYFCASSQGTEGSEQYFGPGTRLTVT.

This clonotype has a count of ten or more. The DNA of the CDR3 is TGTGCCAGCAGCGTTAATAGCAGGTTTAATGAAAAACTGTTTTTT. Amino acids: CASSVNSRFNEKLFF. The gene calls are TRBV9 and TRBJ1-4; D is unclear. The CDR3 extends over 15 amino acids. From germline, CDR1 is SGDLS and CDR2 YYNGEE. V lost 2 bases and J 4 bases, leaving 12 bases between the germline ends.

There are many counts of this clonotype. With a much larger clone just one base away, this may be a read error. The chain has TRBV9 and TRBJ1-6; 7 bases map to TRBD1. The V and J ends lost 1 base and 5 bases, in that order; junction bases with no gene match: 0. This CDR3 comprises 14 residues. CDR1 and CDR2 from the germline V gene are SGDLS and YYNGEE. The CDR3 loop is CASSVTGDNSPLHF. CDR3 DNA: TGTGCCAGCAGCGTAACAGGGGATAATTCACCCCTCCACTTT.